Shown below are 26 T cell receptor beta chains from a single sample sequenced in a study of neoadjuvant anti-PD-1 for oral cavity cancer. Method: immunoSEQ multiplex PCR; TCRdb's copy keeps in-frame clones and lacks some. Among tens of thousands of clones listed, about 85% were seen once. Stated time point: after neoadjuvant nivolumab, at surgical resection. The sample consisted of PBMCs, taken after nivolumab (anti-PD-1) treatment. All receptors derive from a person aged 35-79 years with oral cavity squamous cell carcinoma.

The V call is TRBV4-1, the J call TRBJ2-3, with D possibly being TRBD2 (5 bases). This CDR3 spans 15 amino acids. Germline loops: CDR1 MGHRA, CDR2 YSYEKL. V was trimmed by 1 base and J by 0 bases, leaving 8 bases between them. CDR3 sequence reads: CASSQVERSTDTQYF. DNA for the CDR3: TGCGCCAGCAGCCAAGTAGAGCGGAGCACAGATACGCAGTATTTT.

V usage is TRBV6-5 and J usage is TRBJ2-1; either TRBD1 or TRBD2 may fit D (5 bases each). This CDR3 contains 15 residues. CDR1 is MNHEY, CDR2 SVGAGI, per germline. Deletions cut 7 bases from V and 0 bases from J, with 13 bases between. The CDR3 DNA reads TGTGCCAGCACCAGGGACCAAAGCTCCTACAATGAGCAGTTCTTC. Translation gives CASTRDQSSYNEQFF.

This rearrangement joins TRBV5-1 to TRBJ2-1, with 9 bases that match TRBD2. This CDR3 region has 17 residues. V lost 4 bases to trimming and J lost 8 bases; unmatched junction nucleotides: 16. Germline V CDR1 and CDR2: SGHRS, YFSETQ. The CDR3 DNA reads TGCGCCAGCAGCCGCCCCGTGACTAGCGGAGACGGGGATGAGCAGTTCTTC. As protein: CASSRPVTSGDGDEQFF.

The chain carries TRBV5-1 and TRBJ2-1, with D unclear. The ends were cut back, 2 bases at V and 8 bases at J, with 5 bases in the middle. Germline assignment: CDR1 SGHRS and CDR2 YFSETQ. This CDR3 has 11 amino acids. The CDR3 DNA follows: TGCGCCAGCAGCTTTCTCGATGAGCAGTTCTTC. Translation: CASSFLDEQFF.

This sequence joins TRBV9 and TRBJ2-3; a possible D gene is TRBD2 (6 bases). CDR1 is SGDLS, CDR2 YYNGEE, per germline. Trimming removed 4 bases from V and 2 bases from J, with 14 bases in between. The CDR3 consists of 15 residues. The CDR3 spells CASSSEGSDTDTQYF. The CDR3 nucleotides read TGTGCCAGCAGCTCGGAGGGTAGCGACACAGATACGCAGTATTTT.

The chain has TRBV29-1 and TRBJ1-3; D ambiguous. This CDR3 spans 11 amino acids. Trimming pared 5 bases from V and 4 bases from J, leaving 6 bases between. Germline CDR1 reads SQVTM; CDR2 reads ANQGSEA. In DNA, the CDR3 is TGCAGCGTTTCCAGAGGAAACACCATATATTTT. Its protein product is CSVSRGNTIYF.

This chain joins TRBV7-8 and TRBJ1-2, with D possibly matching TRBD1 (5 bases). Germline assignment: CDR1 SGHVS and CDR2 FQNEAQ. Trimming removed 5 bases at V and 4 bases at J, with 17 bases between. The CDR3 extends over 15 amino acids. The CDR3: CASSLGTEGAYGYTF. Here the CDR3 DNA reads TGTGCCAGCAGCCTCGGGACTGAAGGGGCCTATGGCTACACCTTC.

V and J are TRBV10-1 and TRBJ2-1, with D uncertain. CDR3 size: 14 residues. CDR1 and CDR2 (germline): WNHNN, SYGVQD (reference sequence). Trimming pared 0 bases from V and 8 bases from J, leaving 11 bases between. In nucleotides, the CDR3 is TGCGCCAGCAGTGAGTCACTCGGCCGGGATGAGCAGTTCTTC. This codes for CASSESLGRDEQFF.

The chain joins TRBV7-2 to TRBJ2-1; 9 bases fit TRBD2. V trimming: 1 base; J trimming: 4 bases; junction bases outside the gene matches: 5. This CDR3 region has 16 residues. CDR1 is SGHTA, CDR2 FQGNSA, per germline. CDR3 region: CASSLVRLAVYNEQFF. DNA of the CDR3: TGTGCCAGCAGCTTAGTACGACTAGCGGTATACAATGAGCAGTTCTTC.

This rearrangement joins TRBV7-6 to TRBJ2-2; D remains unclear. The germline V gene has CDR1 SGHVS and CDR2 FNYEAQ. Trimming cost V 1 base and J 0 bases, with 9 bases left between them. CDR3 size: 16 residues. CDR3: CASSLGAFSNTGELFF. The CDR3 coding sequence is TGTGCCAGCAGCTTAGGAGCGTTCTCGAACACCGGGGAGCTGTTTTTT.

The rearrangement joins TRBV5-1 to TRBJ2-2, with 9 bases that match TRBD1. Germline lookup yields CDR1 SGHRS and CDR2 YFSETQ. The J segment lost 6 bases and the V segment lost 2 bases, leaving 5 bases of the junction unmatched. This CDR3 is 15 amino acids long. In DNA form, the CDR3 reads TGCGCCAGCAGCTTTGGGGACAGGGTAGCCGGGGAGCTGTTTTTT. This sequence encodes CASSFGDRVAGELFF.

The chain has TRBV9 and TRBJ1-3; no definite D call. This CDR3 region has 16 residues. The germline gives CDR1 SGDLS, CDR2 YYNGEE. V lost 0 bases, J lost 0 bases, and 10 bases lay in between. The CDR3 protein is CASSVALKDSGNTIYF. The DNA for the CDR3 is TGTGCCAGCAGCGTAGCTTTAAAGGACTCTGGAAACACCATATATTTT.

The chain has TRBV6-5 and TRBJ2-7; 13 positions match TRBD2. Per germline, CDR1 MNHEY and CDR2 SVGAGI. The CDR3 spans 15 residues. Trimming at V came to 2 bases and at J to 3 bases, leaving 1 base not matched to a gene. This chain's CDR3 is CASSYGTSGDYEQYF. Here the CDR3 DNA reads TGTGCCAGCAGTTACGGGACTAGCGGGGACTACGAGCAGTACTTC.

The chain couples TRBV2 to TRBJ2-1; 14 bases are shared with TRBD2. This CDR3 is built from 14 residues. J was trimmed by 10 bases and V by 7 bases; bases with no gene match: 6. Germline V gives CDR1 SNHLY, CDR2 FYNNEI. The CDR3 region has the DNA TGTGCCAGCACCTCGGGACTAGCGGGAGACGAGCAGTTCTTC. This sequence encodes CASTSGLAGDEQFF.

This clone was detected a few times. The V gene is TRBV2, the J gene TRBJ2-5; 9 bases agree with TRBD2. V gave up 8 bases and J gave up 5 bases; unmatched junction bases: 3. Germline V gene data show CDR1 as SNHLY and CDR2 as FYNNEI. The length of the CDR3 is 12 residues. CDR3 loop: CASERGVETQYF. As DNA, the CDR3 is TGTGCCAGCGAGCGGGGGGTGGAGACCCAGTACTTC.

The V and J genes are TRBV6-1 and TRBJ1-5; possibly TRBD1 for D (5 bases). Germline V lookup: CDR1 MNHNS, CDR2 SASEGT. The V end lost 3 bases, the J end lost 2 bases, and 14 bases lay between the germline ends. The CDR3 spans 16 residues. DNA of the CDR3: TGTGCCAGCAGTGACACGGGGGGAGCCGGCAATCAGCCCCAGCATTTT. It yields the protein CASSDTGGAGNQPQHF.

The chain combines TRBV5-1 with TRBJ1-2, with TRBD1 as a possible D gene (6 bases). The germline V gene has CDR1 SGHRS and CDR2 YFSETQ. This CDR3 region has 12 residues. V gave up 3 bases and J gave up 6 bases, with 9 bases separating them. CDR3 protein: CASSSTGNGYTF. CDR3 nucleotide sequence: TGCGCCAGCAGCTCCACAGGGAATGGCTACACCTTC.

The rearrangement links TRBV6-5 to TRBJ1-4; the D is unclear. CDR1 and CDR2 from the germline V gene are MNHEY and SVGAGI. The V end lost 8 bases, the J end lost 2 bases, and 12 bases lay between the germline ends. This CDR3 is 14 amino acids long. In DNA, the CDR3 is TGTGCCAGCGGAGTATCTCAGACTAATGAAAAACTGTTTTTT. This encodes CASGVSQTNEKLFF.

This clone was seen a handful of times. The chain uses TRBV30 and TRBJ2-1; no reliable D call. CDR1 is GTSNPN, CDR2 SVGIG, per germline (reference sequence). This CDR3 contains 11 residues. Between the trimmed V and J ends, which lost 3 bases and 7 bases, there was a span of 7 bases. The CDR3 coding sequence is TGTGCCTGGAGGCCCCTAAATGAGCAGTTCTTC. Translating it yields CAWRPLNEQFF.

The CDR3 coding sequence is TGTGCCAGCTGCCCAGGGACAGGAGGTGAAAAACTGTTTTTT. This gives the protein CASCPGTGGEKLFF. The rearrangement links TRBV2 to TRBJ1-4; 8 bases agree with TRBD1. This CDR3 has 14 amino acids. CDR1 SNHLY and CDR2 FYNNEI come from the germline V gene. Trimming removed 8 bases from V and 7 bases from J; junction bases left unmatched: 9.

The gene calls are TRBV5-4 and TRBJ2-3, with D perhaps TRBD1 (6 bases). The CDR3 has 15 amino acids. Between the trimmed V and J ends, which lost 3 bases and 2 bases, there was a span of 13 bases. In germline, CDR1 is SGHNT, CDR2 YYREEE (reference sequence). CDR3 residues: CASSSDQGPTDTQYF. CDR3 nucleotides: TGTGCCAGCAGCTCTGATCAGGGGCCCACAGATACGCAGTATTTT.

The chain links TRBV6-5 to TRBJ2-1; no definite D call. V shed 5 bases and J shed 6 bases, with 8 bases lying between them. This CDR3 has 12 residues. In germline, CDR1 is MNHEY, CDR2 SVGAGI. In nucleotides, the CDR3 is TGTGCCAGCAGTACCGTGGGCAATGAGCAGTTCTTC. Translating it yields CASSTVGNEQFF.

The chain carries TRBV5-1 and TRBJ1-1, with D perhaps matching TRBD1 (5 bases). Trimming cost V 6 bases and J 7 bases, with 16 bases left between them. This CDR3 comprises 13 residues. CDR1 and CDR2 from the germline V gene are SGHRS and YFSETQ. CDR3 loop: CASKYEGLGEAFF. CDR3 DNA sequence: TGCGCCAGCAAATATGAGGGGCTCGGTGAAGCTTTCTTT.

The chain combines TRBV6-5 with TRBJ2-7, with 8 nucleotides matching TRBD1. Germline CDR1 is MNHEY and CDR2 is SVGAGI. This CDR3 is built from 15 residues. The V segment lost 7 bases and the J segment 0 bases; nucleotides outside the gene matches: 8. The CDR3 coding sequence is TGTGCCAGCACCATAGGGACAGGCAGCTCCTACGAGCAGTACTTC. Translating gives CASTIGTGSSYEQYF.

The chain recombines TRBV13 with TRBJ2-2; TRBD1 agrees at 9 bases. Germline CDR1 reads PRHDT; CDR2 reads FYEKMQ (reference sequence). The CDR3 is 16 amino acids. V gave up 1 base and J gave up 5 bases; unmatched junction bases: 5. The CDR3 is CASSLAGQGWTGELFF. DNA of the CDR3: TGTGCCAGCAGCTTAGCGGGACAGGGTTGGACCGGGGAGCTGTTTTTT.

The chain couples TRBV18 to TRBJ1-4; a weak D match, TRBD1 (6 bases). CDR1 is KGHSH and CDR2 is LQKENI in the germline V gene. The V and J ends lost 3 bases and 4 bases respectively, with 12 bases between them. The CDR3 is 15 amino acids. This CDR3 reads CASSPQGTRNEKLFF. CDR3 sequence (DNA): TGTGCCAGCTCACCCCAGGGGACCCGTAATGAAAAACTGTTTTTT.